This T cell receptor (beta chain) appears in the sequencing data of a study of cytomegalovirus exposure and HLA in healthy donors. Findings and limits, study-wide: It was found in a later analysis that first-cohort TCR clusters tended to co-occur in the 95 to 150 validation repertoires. The authors listed around 150 TCR beta chains as cytomegalovirus-associated.

Points on this clone: The target antigen is unknown.

The assay was immunoSEQ multiplex PCR, and TCRdb's table has in-frame clones only and misses some. Counted here are 100,000 or so clones, about 88% occurring once; the ten biggest clones make up approximately 4%. Germline CDR1 is SGHVS and CDR2 is FQNEAQ. V lost 2 bases and J lost 0, with 13 bases in between. CDR3 length: 17 residues. Input material: PBMCs. This TCR was sampled from a woman under 30 in good health and CMV-seropositive. This chain links TRBV7-8 with TRBJ2-2; possibly TRBD2 for D (6 bases). The CDR3 nucleotides read TGTGCCAGCAGCTTAAGAACTAGCAGACCGAACACCGGGGAGCTGTTTTTT. Translated, it gives CASSLRTSRPNTGELFF. The full variable domain, completed using reference TRBV7-8 and TRBJ2-2, is GAGVSQSPRYKVAKRGQDVALRCDPISGHVSLFWYQQALGQGPEFLTYFQNEAQLDKSGLPSDRFFAERPEGSVSTLKIQRTQQEDSAVYLCASSLRTSRPNTGELFFGEGSRLTVL.